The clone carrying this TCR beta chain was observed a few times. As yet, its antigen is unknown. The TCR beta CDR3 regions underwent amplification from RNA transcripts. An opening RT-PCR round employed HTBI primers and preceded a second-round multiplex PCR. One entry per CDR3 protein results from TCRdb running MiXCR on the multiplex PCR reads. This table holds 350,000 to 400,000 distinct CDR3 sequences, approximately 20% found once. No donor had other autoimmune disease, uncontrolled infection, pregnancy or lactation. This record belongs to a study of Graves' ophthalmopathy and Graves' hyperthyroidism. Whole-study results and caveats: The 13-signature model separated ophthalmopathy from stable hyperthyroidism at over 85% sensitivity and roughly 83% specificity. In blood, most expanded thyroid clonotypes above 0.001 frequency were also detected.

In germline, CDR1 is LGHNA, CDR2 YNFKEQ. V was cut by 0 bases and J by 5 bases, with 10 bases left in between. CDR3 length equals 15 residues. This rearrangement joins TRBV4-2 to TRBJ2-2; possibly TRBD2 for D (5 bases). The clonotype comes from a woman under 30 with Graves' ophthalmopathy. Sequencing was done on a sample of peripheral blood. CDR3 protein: CASSQELRGTGELFF. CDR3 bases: TGTGCCAGCAGCCAAGAACTTCGAGGGACCGGGGAGCTGTTTTTT.